This T cell receptor beta chain was obtained from a study of blood T cell repertoires in COVID-19. Study context: Samples came from the United States, Italy and Spain, spanning acute and convalescent COVID-19. PBMCs, B-cell-depleted T cells, or T cells provided the cDNA or gDNA that made up the material.

In the study's own analysis: Estimation of nucleated cell counts relied on the amplification of reference gene primers. Repertoires were generated with immunoSEQ multiplex PCR, while TCRdb's copy carries only in-frame clones and drops some. V, J and clone size reflect that table, while D and trimming were determined from the DNA. The sample lists roughly 130,000 clones; 70% to 85% were seen once. The sample was peripheral blood. The sequence was obtained from a woman aged 70-85 years with acute or convalescent COVID-19.

CDR3 DNA: TGTGCCAGCAGTTTGACAGCAGATCAGCCCCAGCATTTT. Protein: CASSLTADQPQHF. This chain links TRBV12-3 or TRBV12-4 with TRBJ1-5; TRBD1 might be the D (5 bases). The CDR3 contains 13 residues. V was cut by 3 bases and J by 5 bases, with 8 bases left in between.